The next 23 T cell receptor beta chains were all read from a single sample in a study of shared clonotypes between healthy human individuals. TCRdb's copy holds only in-frame clones and misses some; the assay was immunoSEQ multiplex PCR. This sample has hundreds of thousands of clones; around 72% occur once, and the top ten carry around 2%. The specimen was memory CD4+ T cells sorted from blood. Subset noted: CD45RA-negative fraction. The receptors originated from a woman aged 25 to 45 in good health.

This chain connects TRBV9 to TRBJ1-3, with TRBD1 identical over 7 bases. The CDR3 runs to 16 residues. V trimming: 3 bases; J trimming: 4 bases; junction bases outside the gene matches: 10. The V gene's germline CDR1 is SGDLS and CDR2 YYNGEE. CDR3 coding DNA: TGTGCCAGCAGCGGGTCGCACAGGGGTGCGGGAAACACCATATATTTT. It translates to CASSGSHRGAGNTIYF.

The CDR3 loop reads CASRFQGDVQETQYF. The DNA for the CDR3 is TGTGCAAGTCGCTTTCAGGGGGATGTCCAAGAGACCCAGTACTTC. J is TRBJ2-5 and V is TRBV12-2; TRBD1, as called in the table, went unchecked against the DNA. TRBV12-2 is recorded as a pseudogene. CDR3 length equals 15 residues.

The chain has TRBV2 and TRBJ1-2; D is unresolved. Germline lookup yields CDR1 SNHLY and CDR2 FYNNEI. With 4 bases removed from V and 8 bases from J, the gap between germline ends came to 11 bases. There are 12 residues in the CDR3. CDR3 sequence reads: CASSVEGNGYTF. CDR3 DNA sequence: TGTGCCAGCAGTGTGGAAGGAAACGGCTACACCTTC. Variable domain in full (rest from reference TRBV2 and TRBJ1-2): EPEVTQTPSHQVTQMGQEVILRCVPISNHLYFYWYRQILGQKVEFLVSFYNNEISEKSEIFDDQFSVERPDGSNFTLKIRSTKLEDSAMYFCASSVEGNGYTFGSGTRLTVV.

The chain combines TRBV6-1 with TRBJ1-5, with TRBD1 matching over 10 bases. Germline CDR1 reads MNHNS; CDR2 reads SASEGT. Trimming removed 8 bases from V and 3 bases from J; junction bases left unmatched: 4. The CDR3 totals 14 residues. CDR3 coding DNA: TGTGCCAGCTCGGGACAGGGGAACAATCAGCCCCAGCATTTT. Translating it yields CASSGQGNNQPQHF.

The V gene is TRBV9, the J gene TRBJ1-1, with D tentatively TRBD1 (5 bases). Germline loops: CDR1 SGDLS, CDR2 YYNGEE. The CDR3 loop spans 14 amino acids. Trimming took 2 bases from V and 11 from J, leaving 19 bases between them. CDR3 DNA sequence: TGTGCCAGCAGCGTGGAAGGGGAGCCTCAGAATGCTTTCTTT. Its translation is CASSVEGEPQNAFF.

The chain combines TRBV5-1 with TRBJ2-5; D is perhaps TRBD1 (5 bases). The CDR3 has 15 residues. CDR1 is SGHRS and CDR2 is YFSETQ in the germline V gene. Between the trimmed V and J ends, which lost 3 bases and 4 bases, there was a span of 16 bases. The CDR3 nucleotides read TGCGCCAGCAGCTCCTCGGCAGCAGGGATAGAGACCCAGTACTTC. Translation gives CASSSSAAGIETQYF.

The chain is built from TRBV28 and TRBJ2-7, with 7 bases matching TRBD1. This CDR3 is built from 14 residues. Germline CDR1 and CDR2: MDHEN and SYDVKM. Trimming at V came to 6 bases and at J to 2 bases, leaving 7 bases not matched to a gene. CDR3 protein: CASRPGQPPYEQYF. Written as DNA, the CDR3 is TGTGCCAGCAGGCCGGGACAGCCTCCCTACGAGCAGTACTTC.

V and J are TRBV28 and TRBJ2-3; D not certain. With 6 bases removed from V and 1 base from J, the gap between germline ends came to 14 bases. Germline V gene sequence: CDR1 MDHEN, CDR2 SYDVKM. There are 15 residues in the CDR3. The CDR3 DNA follows: TGTGCCAGCAGCCCCGACCGAATTCGCACAGATACGCAGTATTTT. Translation: CASSPDRIRTDTQYF.

The chain combines TRBV15 with TRBJ2-5, with TRBD1 matching 7 bases. The CDR3 sequence is 17 residues long. CDR1 and CDR2 (germline): LNHNV, YYDKDF (reference sequence). The J segment lost 7 bases and the V segment lost 2 bases, leaving 16 bases of the junction unmatched. CDR3 amino acids: CATSRSATGTLKGTQYF. DNA of the CDR3: TGTGCCACCAGCAGATCGGCGACAGGGACCCTAAAGGGGACCCAGTACTTC.

The rearrangement joins TRBV19 to TRBJ1-1; D is perhaps TRBD1 (5 bases). The CDR3 spans 16 residues. Trimming stripped 7 bases from V and 7 bases from J, with 25 bases between. The germline CDR1 and CDR2 sequences are LNHDA and SQIVND (reference sequence). CDR3 sequence: CASTRKGGVEMYEAFF. CDR3 nucleotide sequence: TGTGCCAGTACCCGTAAAGGAGGGGTTGAGATGTATGAAGCTTTCTTT.

J is TRBJ2-1 and V is TRBV29-1; TRBD2 might be the D (7 bases). Between the trimmed V and J ends, which lost 7 bases and 2 bases, there was a span of 12 bases. Germline loops: CDR1 SQVTM, CDR2 ANQGSEA. The CDR3 spans 13 residues. The CDR3 region is CSGRGGTYNEQFF. The CDR3, as DNA: TGCAGCGGAAGGGGGGGGACCTACAATGAGCAGTTCTTC.

This chain joins TRBV9 and TRBJ2-3, with 7 bases lining up with TRBD1. Germline CDR1 SGDLS, CDR2 YYNGEE. V shed 0 bases, J shed 2 bases, and the junction held 12 bases outside the gene matches. The CDR3 runs to 18 residues. In nucleotides, the CDR3 is TGTGCCAGCAGCGTAGGGTTAGGCACAGGGGACCTCACAGATACGCAGTATTTT. It is translated as CASSVGLGTGDLTDTQYF.

In this sample, this clone turned up once. The chain uses TRBV19 and TRBJ2-2; D is perhaps TRBD1 (5 bases). The germline CDR1 and CDR2 sequences are LNHDA and SQIVND (reference sequence). V lost 5 bases to trimming and J lost 3 bases, with 10 bases between them. The CDR3 runs to 14 residues. CDR3 residues: CASSVGPDTGELFF. CDR3 DNA: TGTGCCAGTAGTGTGGGGCCCGACACCGGGGAGCTGTTTTTT.

This clone came up once. The genes are TRBV6-5 and TRBJ1-1; D uncertain. V lost 4 bases and J 4 bases, leaving 13 bases between the germline ends. CDR1 and CDR2 (germline): MNHEY, SVGAGI. The CDR3 has 14 residues. The CDR3 sequence: CASSSPGRSTEAFF. For the CDR3, the DNA is TGTGCCAGCAGTTCCCCGGGGAGGAGCACTGAAGCTTTCTTT.

The chain joins TRBV5-4 to TRBJ1-1; D gene unclear. The CDR3 has 15 residues. Deletions cut 4 bases from V and 1 base from J, with 14 bases between. Germline V CDR1 and CDR2: SGHNT, YYREEE (reference sequence). The CDR3: CASSPETNRNTEAFF. Here the CDR3 DNA reads TGTGCCAGCAGCCCTGAGACCAACCGGAACACTGAAGCTTTCTTT.

The V and J genes are TRBV5-1 and TRBJ2-2, with TRBD1 matching over 8 bases. Losses at the gene ends were 5 bases for V and 1 base for J; bases not matched to a gene: 7. This CDR3 is 16 amino acids long. The V gene's germline CDR1 is SGHRS and CDR2 YFSETQ. CDR3 amino acids: CASRYPGQENTGELFF. CDR3 in DNA: TGCGCCAGCAGATACCCGGGACAGGAGAACACCGGGGAGCTGTTTTTT. Variable domain in full (rest from reference TRBV5-1 and TRBJ2-2): KAGVTQTPRYLIKTRGQQVTLSCSPISGHRSVSWYQQTPGQGLQFLFEYFSETQRNKGNFPGRFSGRQFSNSRSEMNVSTLELGDSALYLCASRYPGQENTGELFFGEGSRLTVL.

The chain combines TRBV14 with TRBJ1-6; 8 bases are a match to TRBD1. J lost 7 bases, V lost 5 bases, and 4 bases had no gene match. The CDR3 is made up of 14 amino acids. Germline CDR1 and CDR2: SGHDN and FVKESK. CDR3 protein: CASSRDRHNSPLHF. CDR3 DNA: TGTGCCAGCAGCAGGGACAGGCACAATTCACCCCTCCACTTT.

The chain carries TRBV2 and TRBJ2-7, with 9 bases identical to TRBD1. The CDR3 has 16 residues. The germline CDR1 and CDR2 sequences are SNHLY and FYNNEI. Losses at the gene ends were 4 bases for V and 5 bases for J; bases not matched to a gene: 12. The CDR3 is CASSGRQGGGTHEQYF. In DNA form, the CDR3 reads TGTGCCAGCAGTGGCCGACAGGGGGGAGGAACGCACGAGCAGTACTTC.

The chain has TRBV18 and TRBJ2-7; TRBD1 is a possible D gene (5 bases). Trimming shortened V by 1 base and J by 2 bases, and 9 bases separated the two germline ends. Germline CDR1 and CDR2: KGHSH and LQKENI. The CDR3 length is 14 residues. CDR3 amino acids: CASSPQGATYEQYF. The CDR3 region has the DNA TGTGCCAGCTCACCACAAGGGGCGACCTACGAGCAGTACTTC.

The genes are TRBV4-2 and TRBJ2-7, with TRBD2 matching 8 bases. Germline loops: CDR1 LGHNA, CDR2 YNFKEQ. The CDR3 covers 16 residues. Trimming took 0 bases from V and 4 from J; bases not matched to a gene: 8. In DNA, the CDR3 is TGTGCCAGCAGCCAAGACCCAAGCGGGAGACAGTACGAGCAGTACTTC. Translated: CASSQDPSGRQYEQYF.

The table lists this clone with a count of one. V gene TRBV7-2 combines with J gene TRBJ1-1, with D perhaps TRBD1 (5 bases). CDR3 size: 14 residues. V lost 5 bases and J 5 bases, leaving 15 bases between the germline ends. Germline V gene data show CDR1 as SGHTA and CDR2 as FQGNSA. In DNA, the CDR3 is TGTGCCAGCAGCGCGGGGGGATTTAAGACTGAAGCTTTCTTT. It encodes CASSAGGFKTEAFF.

The rearrangement joins TRBV4-1 to TRBJ2-3, with no clear D. The germline V and J ends were trimmed by 0 bases and 8 bases, with 12 bases remaining between them. The germline CDR1 and CDR2 sequences are MGHRA and YSYEKL. This CDR3 is 14 amino acids long. The CDR3 DNA follows: TGCGCCAGCAGCCAAGATCTGGGTCGGTCTACGCAGTATTTT. Its translation is CASSQDLGRSTQYF.

This clone has only one observation. The rearrangement links TRBV7-3 to TRBJ2-1; 8 bases are shared with TRBD2. There are 15 residues in the CDR3. Germline V gene lookup returns CDR1 SGHTA and CDR2 FQGTGA. J lost 5 bases, V lost 5 bases, and 8 bases had no gene match. This chain's CDR3 is CASSPSGSGNNEQFF. The CDR3 DNA reads TGTGCCAGCAGCCCAAGCGGGAGTGGGAACAATGAGCAGTTCTTC.